This T cell receptor (beta chain) came from a study of vaccination effects on CD4 cells after COVID-19. About the study: Every participant took two doses of the BNT162b2 or mRNA-1273 vaccine.

Comment on this clone: Its antigen is not identified.

This CDR3 is 13 amino acids long. Between the trimmed V and J ends, which lost 3 bases and 7 bases, there was a span of 15 bases. The germline V gene encodes CDR1 DFQATT and CDR2 SNEGSKA (reference sequence). Prior to sequencing, the ViraFEST assay stimulated PBMC with viral peptide pools, which expanded the antigen-specific CD4+ T cells. When less than 13 days of culture had elapsed, CD4+ T cells were isolated. Testing of the vaccine recipients showed negative nucleocapsid antibodies and no prior SARS-CoV-2 infection. Two million PBMC per well were cultured with 9 to 10 IU/ml IL-2 and about 9.8 ug/ml peptides. In the cultures, half the medium was exchanged for IL-2 medium on days 3 and 7. Here immunoSEQ multiplex PCR was the method, and the copy in TCRdb shows in-frame clones only, minus some. The table shows some 70,000 clones, with under 90% occurring only once.

This clonotype was obtained from a human donor who received a COVID-19 vaccine. V and J are TRBV20-1 and TRBJ1-1; a possible D gene is TRBD1 (6 bases). The sequencing used CD4+ T cells from PBMCs cultured with SARS-CoV-2 spike peptides, collected before COVID-19 vaccination. CDR3 amino acids: CSASGGAGYEAFF. CDR3 nucleotides: TGCAGTGCTAGTGGGGGGGCCGGTTATGAAGCTTTCTTT.